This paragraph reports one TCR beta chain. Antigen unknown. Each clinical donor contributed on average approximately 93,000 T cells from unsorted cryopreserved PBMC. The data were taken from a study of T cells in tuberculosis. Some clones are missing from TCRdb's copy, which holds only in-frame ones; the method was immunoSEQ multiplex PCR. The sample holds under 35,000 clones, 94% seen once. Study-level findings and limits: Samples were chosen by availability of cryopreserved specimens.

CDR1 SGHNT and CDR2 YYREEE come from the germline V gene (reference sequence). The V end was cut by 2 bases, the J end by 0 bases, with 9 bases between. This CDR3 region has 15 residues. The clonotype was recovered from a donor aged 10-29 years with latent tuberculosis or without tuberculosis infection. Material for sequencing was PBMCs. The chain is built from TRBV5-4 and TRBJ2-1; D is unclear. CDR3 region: CASSFISSSYNEQFF. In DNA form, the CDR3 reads TGTGCCAGCAGCTTCATCTCGAGCTCCTACAATGAGCAGTTCTTC.